The clone carrying this TCR beta chain was observed a single time. Clones were read by immunoSEQ multiplex PCR, and TCRdb kept only the in-frame ones, dropping some. The data contain roughly 290,000 clones, approximately 85% of them singletons. This sample is part of a study of blood T cell repertoires in COVID-19. Study at large: Specimens from acute and convalescent COVID-19 originated in the United States, Italy and Spain.

Germline V gene data show CDR1 as SGDLS and CDR2 as YYNGEE. This CDR3 contains 15 residues. Trimming stripped 3 bases from V and 4 bases from J, with 16 bases between. The receptor was isolated from a young man who had recovered from COVID-19. The rearrangement uses TRBV9 and TRBJ1-1; tentatively, D is TRBD1 (5 bases). Sample: PBMCs or T cells enriched from blood (not recorded which). Written as DNA, the CDR3 is TGTGCCAGCAGCGCAAGCGTCCAGGGAGGCACTGAAGCTTTCTTT. This encodes CASSASVQGGTEAFF.